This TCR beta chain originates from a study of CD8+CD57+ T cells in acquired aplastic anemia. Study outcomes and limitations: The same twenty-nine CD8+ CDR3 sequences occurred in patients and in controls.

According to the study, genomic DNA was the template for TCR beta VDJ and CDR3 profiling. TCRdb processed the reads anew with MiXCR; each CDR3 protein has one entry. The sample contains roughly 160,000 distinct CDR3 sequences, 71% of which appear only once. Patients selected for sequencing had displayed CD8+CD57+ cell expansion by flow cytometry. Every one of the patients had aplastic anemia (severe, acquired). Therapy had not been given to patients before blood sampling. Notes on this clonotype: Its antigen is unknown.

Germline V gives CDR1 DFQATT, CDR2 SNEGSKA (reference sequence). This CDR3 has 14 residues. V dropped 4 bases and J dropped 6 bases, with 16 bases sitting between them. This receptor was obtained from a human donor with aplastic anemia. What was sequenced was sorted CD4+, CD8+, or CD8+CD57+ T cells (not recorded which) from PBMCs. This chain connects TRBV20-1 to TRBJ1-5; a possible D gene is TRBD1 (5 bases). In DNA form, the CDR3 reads TGCAGTGCTACCGGACCGGGGGTGGGTCAGCCCCAGCATTTT. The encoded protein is CSATGPGVGQPQHF.